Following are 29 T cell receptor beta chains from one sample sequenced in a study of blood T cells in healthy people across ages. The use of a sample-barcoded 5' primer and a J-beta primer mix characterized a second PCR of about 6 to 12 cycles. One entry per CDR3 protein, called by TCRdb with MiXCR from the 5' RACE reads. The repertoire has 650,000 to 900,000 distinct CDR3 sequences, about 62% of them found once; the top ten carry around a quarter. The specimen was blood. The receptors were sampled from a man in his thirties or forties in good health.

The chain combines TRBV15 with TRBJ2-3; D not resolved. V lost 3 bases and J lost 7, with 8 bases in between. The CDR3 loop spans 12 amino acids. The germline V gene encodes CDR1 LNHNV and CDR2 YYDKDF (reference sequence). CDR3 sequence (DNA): TGTGCCACCAGCAGCTCCCTAAATACGCAGTATTTT. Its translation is CATSSSLNTQYF.

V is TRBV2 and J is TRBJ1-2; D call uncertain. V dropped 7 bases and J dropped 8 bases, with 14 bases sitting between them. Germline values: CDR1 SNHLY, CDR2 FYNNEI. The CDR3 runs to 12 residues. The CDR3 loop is CASKEGAAGYTF. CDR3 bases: TGTGCCAGCAAAGAGGGTGCTGCCGGCTACACCTTC.

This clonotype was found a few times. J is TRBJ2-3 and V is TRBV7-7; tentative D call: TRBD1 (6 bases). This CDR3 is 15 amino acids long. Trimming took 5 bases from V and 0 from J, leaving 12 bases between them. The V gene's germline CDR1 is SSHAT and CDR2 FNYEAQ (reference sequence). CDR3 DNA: TGTGCCAGCAGCCCCGGGACACCTAGCACAGATACGCAGTATTTT. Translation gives CASSPGTPSTDTQYF.

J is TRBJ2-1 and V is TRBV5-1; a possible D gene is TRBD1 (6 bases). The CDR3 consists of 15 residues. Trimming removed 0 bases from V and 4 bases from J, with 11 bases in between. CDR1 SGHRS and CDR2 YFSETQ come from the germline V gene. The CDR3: CASSLAPDSYNEQFF. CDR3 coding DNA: TGCGCCAGCAGCTTGGCTCCGGACAGTTACAATGAGCAGTTCTTC.

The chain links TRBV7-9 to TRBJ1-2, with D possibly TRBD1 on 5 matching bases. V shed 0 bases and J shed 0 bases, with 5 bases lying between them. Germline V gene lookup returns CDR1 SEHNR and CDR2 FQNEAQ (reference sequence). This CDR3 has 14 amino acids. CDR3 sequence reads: CASSLATANYGYTF. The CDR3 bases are TGTGCCAGCAGCTTAGCGACAGCTAACTATGGCTACACCTTC.

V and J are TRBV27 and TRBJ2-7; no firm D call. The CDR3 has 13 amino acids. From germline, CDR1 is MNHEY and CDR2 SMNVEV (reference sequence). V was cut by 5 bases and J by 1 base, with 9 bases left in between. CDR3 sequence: CASSPYGSYEQYF. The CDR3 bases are TGTGCCAGCAGTCCCTATGGTTCCTACGAGCAGTACTTC.

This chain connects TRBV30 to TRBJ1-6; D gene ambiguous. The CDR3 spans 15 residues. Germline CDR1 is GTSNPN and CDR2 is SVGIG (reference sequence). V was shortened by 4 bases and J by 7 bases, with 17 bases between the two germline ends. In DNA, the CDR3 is TGTGCCTGGAAGATTGAGCCAGGCGGAAATTCACCCCTCCACTTT. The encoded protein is CAWKIEPGGNSPLHF.

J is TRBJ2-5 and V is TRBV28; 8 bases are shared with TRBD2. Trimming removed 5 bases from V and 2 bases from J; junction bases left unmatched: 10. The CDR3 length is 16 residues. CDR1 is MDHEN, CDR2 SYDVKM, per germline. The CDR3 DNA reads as TGTGCCAGCAGTCCGGTTAGCGGGGCACCTCAAGAGACCCAGTACTTC. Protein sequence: CASSPVSGAPQETQYF.

The CDR3 reads CASSEWTPTYEQYF. In DNA, the CDR3 is TGTGCCAGCAGTGAATGGACTCCCACCTACGAGCAGTACTTC. V and J are TRBV6-1 and TRBJ2-7; tentative D call: TRBD2 (5 bases). Trimming shortened V by 2 bases and J by 2 bases, and 10 bases separated the two germline ends. CDR3 length: 14 amino acids. The germline V gene has CDR1 MNHNS and CDR2 SASEGT.

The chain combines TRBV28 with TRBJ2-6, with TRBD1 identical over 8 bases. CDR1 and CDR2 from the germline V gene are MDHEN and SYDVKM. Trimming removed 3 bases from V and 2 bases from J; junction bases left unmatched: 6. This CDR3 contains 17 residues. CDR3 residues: CASSLYRGVTGANVLTF. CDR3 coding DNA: TGTGCCAGCAGTTTGTACAGGGGGGTAACTGGGGCCAACGTCCTGACTTTC.

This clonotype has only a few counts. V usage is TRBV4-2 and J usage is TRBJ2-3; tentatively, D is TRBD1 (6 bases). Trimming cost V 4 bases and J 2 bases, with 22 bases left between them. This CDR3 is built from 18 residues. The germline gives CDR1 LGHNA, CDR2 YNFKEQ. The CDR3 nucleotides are TGTGCCAGCAGCCTTCTAATCGGGACACAGAGTAACACAGATACGCAGTATTTT. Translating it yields CASSLLIGTQSNTDTQYF.

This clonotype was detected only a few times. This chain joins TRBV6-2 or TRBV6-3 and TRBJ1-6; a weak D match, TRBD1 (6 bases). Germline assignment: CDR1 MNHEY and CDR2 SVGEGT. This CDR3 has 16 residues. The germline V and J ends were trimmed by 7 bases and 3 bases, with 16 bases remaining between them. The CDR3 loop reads CASTIPRTDYNSPLHF. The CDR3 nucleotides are TGTGCCAGCACCATACCGCGGACAGACTATAATTCACCCCTCCACTTT.

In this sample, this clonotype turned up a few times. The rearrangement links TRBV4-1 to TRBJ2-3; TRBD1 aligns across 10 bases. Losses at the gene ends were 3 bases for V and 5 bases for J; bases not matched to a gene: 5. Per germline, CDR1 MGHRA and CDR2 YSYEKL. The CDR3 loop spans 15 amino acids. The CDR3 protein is CASSHGTGEKDTQYF. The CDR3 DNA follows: TGCGCCAGCAGCCATGGGACAGGGGAGAAAGATACGCAGTATTTT.

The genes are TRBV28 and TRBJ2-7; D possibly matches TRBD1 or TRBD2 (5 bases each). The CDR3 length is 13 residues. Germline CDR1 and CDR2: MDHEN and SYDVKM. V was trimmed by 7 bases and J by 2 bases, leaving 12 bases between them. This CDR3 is CASNGTPAYEQYF. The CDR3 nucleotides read TGTGCCAGCAACGGGACGCCTGCCTACGAGCAGTACTTC.

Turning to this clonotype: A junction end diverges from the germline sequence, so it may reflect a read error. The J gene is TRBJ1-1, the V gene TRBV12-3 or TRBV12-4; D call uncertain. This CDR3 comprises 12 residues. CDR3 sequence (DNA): TGTGCCAGCAGGGGAGATAACACTGAAGCTTACTTT. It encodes CASRGDNTEAYF.

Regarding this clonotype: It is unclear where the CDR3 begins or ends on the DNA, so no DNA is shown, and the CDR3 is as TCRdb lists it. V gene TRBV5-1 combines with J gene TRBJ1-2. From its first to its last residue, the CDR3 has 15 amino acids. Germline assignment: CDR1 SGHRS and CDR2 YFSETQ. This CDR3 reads CVSSLAIGSVYGCTF.

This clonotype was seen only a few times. The CDR3 loop reads CASNSGGDYGYTF. The CDR3 DNA sequence: TGTGCCAGCAACTCAGGGGGTGACTATGGCTACACCTTC. The chain is built from TRBV6-1 and TRBJ1-2; 7 bases fit TRBD1. J gave up 3 bases and V 7 bases, and 5 bases lay outside the gene matches. The CDR3 sequence is 13 residues long. The germline V gene encodes CDR1 MNHNS and CDR2 SASEGT.

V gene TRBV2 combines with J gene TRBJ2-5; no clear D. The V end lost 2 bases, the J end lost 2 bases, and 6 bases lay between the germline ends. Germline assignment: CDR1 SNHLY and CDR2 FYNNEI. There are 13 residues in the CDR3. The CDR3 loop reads CASSETEQETQYF. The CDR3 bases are TGTGCCAGCAGTGAAACAGAACAAGAGACCCAGTACTTC.

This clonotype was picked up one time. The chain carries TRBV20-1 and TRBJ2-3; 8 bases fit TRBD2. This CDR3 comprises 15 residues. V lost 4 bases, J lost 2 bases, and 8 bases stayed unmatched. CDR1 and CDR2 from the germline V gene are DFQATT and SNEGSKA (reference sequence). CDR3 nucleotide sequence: TGCAGTGCTACCCGGGGGGGTTCCATCACAGATACGCAGTATTTT. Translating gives CSATRGGSITDTQYF.

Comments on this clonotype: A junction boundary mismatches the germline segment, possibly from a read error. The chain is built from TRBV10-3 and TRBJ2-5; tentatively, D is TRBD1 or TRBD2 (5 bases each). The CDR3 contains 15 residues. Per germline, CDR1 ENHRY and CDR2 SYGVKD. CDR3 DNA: TGTGCCGTCAGTGAGTGGGGCAGGGAGCAAGAGACCCAGTACTTC. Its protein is CAVSEWGREQETQYF.

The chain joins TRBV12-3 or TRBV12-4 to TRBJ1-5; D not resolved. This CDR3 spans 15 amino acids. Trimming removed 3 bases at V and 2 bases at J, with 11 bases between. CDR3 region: CASSFRENGNQPQHF. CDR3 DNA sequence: TGTGCCAGCAGTTTTAGAGAAAACGGCAATCAGCCCCAGCATTTT.

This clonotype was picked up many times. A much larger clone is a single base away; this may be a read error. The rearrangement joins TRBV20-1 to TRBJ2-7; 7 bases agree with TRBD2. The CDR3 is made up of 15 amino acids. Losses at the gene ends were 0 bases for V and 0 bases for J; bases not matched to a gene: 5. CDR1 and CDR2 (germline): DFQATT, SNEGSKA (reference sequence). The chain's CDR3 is CSAREVGGYSYEQYF. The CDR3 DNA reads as TGCAGTGCTAGAGAAGTGGGGGGGTACTCCTACGAGCAGTACTTC.

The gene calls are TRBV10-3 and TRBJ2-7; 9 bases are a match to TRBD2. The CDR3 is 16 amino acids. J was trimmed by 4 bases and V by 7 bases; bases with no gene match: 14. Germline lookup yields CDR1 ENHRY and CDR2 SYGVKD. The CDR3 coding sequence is TGTGCCATCAAGGAGGGACACGGGAGCGGGGGGTACGAGCAGTACTTC. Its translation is CAIKEGHGSGGYEQYF.

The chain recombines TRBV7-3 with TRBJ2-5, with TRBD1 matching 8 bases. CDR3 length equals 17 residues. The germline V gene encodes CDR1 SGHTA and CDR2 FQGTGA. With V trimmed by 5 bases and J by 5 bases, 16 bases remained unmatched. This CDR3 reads CASSPGAGRGLLETQYF. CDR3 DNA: TGTGCCAGCAGCCCCGGGGCGGGCAGGGGGCTTTTGGAGACCCAGTACTTC. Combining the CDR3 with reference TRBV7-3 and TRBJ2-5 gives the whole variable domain GAGVSQTPSNKVTEKGKYVELRCDPISGHTALYWYRQSLGQGPEFLIYFQGTGAADDSGLPNDRFFAVRPEGSVSTLKIQRTERGDSAVYLCASSPGAGRGLLETQYFGPGTRLLVL.

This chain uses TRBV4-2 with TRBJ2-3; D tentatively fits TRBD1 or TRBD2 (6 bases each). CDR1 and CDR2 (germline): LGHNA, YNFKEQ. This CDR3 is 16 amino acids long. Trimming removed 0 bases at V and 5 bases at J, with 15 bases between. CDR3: CASSQDGGGGVDTQYF. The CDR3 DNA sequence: TGTGCCAGCAGCCAAGATGGAGGAGGGGGAGTAGATACGCAGTATTTT.

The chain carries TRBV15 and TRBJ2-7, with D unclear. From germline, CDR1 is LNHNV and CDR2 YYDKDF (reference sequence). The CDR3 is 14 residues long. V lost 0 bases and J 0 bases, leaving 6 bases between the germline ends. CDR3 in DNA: TGTGCCACCAGCAGAGAGGGGTTCTCCTACGAGCAGTACTTC. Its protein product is CATSREGFSYEQYF.

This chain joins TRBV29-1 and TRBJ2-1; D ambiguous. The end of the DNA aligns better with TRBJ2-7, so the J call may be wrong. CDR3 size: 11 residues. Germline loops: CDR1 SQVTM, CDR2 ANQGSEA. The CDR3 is CSVGFRYEQYF. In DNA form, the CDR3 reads TGCAGCGTTGGGTTCCGCTACGAGCAGTACTTC.

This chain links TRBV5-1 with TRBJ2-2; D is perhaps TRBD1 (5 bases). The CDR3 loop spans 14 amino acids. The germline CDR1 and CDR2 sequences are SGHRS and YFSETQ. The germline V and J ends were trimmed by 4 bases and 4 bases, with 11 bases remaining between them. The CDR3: CASSPDISTGELFF. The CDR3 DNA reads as TGCGCCAGCAGCCCGGACATAAGCACCGGGGAGCTGTTTTTT.

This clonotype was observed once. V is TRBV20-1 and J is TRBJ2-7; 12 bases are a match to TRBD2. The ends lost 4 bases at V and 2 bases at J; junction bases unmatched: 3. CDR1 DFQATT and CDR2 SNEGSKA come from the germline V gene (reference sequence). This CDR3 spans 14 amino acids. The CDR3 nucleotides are TGCAGTGCTACAGGACTAGCGGGGACCTACGAGCAGTACTTC. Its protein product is CSATGLAGTYEQYF.